The 11 T cell receptor beta chains reported below all come from one sample, sequenced in a study of regulatory T cells in long-lasting Graves disease. This sample's time point: persistent/refractory GD, antithyroid drugs over 5 years with positive TRAb. Generation of the TCR library employed RNA extracted from PBMCs. CDR3 regions were amplified by Arm-PCR using iRepertoire HTBI primers to build TCR beta libraries. TCRdb re-analysed the multiplex PCR reads in MiXCR, keeping a single row per CDR3 protein. The table lists 400,000 to 600,000 distinct CDR3 sequences, under 25% of them singletons. The specimen comprised peripheral blood mononuclear cells (PBMCs), sampled when the disease was refractory, from a patient treated with antithyroid drugs. All receptors derive from a female donor with Graves disease.

The sample holds a few counts of this clonotype. The chain combines TRBV4-1 with TRBJ1-1; no clear D gene. V gave up 2 bases and J gave up 4 bases, with 14 bases separating them. The CDR3 is 15 residues long. CDR1 and CDR2 from the germline V gene are MGHRA and YSYEKL. The CDR3 sequence is CASSQFESLGTEAFF. CDR3 bases: TGCGCCAGCAGCCAATTTGAATCCCTCGGCACTGAAGCTTTCTTT.

Ten or more counts support this clonotype. This chain links TRBV2 with TRBJ1-1; D unresolved. Deletions cut 8 bases from V and 1 base from J, with 11 bases between. CDR1 is SNHLY, CDR2 FYNNEI, per germline. CDR3 size: 13 residues. CDR3 coding DNA: TGTGCCAGCCGTCGGACCTGGAACACTGAAGCTTTCTTT. It yields the protein CASRRTWNTEAFF. Filled out from reference TRBV2 and TRBJ1-1, the complete variable domain reads EPEVTQTPSHQVTQMGQEVILRCVPISNHLYFYWYRQILGQKVEFLVSFYNNEISEKSEIFDDQFSVERPDGSNFTLKIRSTKLEDSAMYFCASRRTWNTEAFFGQGTRLTVV.

This clonotype occurred many times. This chain uses TRBV27 with TRBJ1-5; D is undetermined. The germline CDR1 and CDR2 sequences are MNHEY and SMNVEV (reference sequence). The V and J ends lost 1 base and 0 bases respectively, with 7 bases between them. The CDR3 covers 15 residues. DNA of the CDR3: TGTGCCAGCAGTTTATGGGCAGATAGCAATCAGCCCCAGCATTTT. This sequence encodes CASSLWADSNQPQHF.

This clonotype was seen more than once but under ten times. The genes are TRBV29-1 and TRBJ1-1; D uncertain. CDR3 length equals 9 residues. CDR1 and CDR2 from the germline V gene are SQVTM and ANQGSEA. V lost 3 bases and J 4 bases, leaving 0 bases between the germline ends. CDR3 region: CSVDTEAFF. CDR3 in DNA: TGCAGCGTTGACACTGAAGCTTTCTTT.

J is TRBJ2-7 and V is TRBV12-3 or TRBV12-4, with D perhaps given as TRBD1 or TRBD2 (5 bases each). Trimming shortened V by 3 bases and J by 8 bases, and 20 bases separated the two germline ends. The CDR3 is 15 amino acids. In nucleotides, the CDR3 is TGTGCCAGCAGTTTTTCGGAACGGGGCTATTGGAAGCAGTACTTC. Its translation: CASSFSERGYWKQYF.

This clonotype was detected many times. One end of the junction fails to match germline, which may point to a read error. CDR3 DNA: TGTGCCAGCAGTTTGGAGGGTAGGAACACTGAAGCTTTCTTT. It is translated as CASSLEGRNTEAFF. The rearrangement joins TRBV5-1 to TRBJ1-1, with D unclear. The CDR3 runs 14 residues. The germline V gene encodes CDR1 SGHRS and CDR2 YFSETQ.

This clonotype was seen many times. The chain recombines TRBV6-2 or TRBV6-3 with TRBJ2-5; D is unresolved. Trimming removed 0 bases from V and 5 bases from J, with 13 bases in between. The length of the CDR3 is 15 residues. The germline gives CDR1 MNHEY, CDR2 SVGEGT. The DNA for the CDR3 is TGTGCCAGCAGTTACTCGAGTCAGGTCAGGGAGACCCAGTACTTC. Amino acid sequence: CASSYSSQVRETQYF.

This clonotype was picked up a small number of times. The junction differs from germline at one of its ends, possibly a read error. The chain carries TRBV12-3 or TRBV12-4 and TRBJ2-3, with 9 bases that match TRBD1. This CDR3 region has 15 residues. Here the CDR3 DNA reads TGTGCCAGCAGCTTAGCACAGGGGGCTGTAGATACGCAGTATTTT. It is translated as CASSLAQGAVDTQYF.

V is TRBV7-3 and J is TRBJ2-7, with TRBD2 matching 10 bases. The CDR3 runs to 21 residues. The ends lost 1 base at V and 1 base at J; junction bases unmatched: 19. CDR1 SGHTA and CDR2 FQGTGA come from the germline V gene. CDR3 DNA sequence: TGTGCCAGCAGCTTAAACCCGACTTTGGGGCTAGCGGGAGAGGGGTCCTACGAGCAGTACTTC. Protein product: CASSLNPTLGLAGEGSYEQYF. The whole variable domain, remainder taken from reference TRBV7-3 and TRBJ2-7, is GAGVSQTPSNKVTEKGKYVELRCDPISGHTALYWYRQSLGQGPEFLIYFQGTGAADDSGLPNDRFFAVRPEGSVSTLKIQRTERGDSAVYLCASSLNPTLGLAGEGSYEQYFGPGTRLTVT.

The chain joins TRBV4-1 to TRBJ2-5; 13 bases line up with TRBD2. CDR1 is MGHRA and CDR2 is YSYEKL in the germline V gene. V lost 0 bases, J lost 5 bases, and 9 bases stayed unmatched. CDR3 length: 18 amino acids. The CDR3 sequence: CASSQDQGLAGAPETQYF. The CDR3, as DNA: TGCGCCAGCAGCCAAGACCAAGGACTAGCGGGAGCCCCGGAGACCCAGTACTTC.

The V and J genes are TRBV3-1 and TRBJ1-1, with D possibly matching TRBD1 (5 bases). This CDR3 region has 12 residues. Trimming took off 3 bases at V and 8 bases at J, with 10 bases between the two ends. Germline V lookup: CDR1 LGHDT, CDR2 YNNKEL (reference sequence). CDR3 nucleotides: TGTGCCAGCAGCCAGGGGACTTCAGAAGCTTTCTTT. Protein sequence: CASSQGTSEAFF.